These 28 T cell receptor beta chains originate from one sample sequenced in a study of control samples from healthy donors and cancer patients. Here immunoSEQ multiplex PCR was the method, and the copy in TCRdb shows in-frame clones only, minus some. The profile covers 110,000 to 150,000 clones, with around 85% appearing a single time and approximately 9% taken by the ten largest. Sample: blood. The receptors were sampled from a woman in her 30s in good health.

The rearrangement links TRBV5-4 to TRBJ1-1; no clear D gene. The ends were cut back, 4 bases at V and 6 bases at J, with 22 bases in the middle. CDR1 SGHNT and CDR2 YYREEE come from the germline V gene (reference sequence). The CDR3 has 16 residues. The DNA for the CDR3 is TGTGCCAGCAGCCCAGAATCTCGATTGGACGGGTCTGAAGCTTTCTTT. This sequence encodes CASSPESRLDGSEAFF. The full variable domain, rest sourced from reference TRBV5-4 and TRBJ1-1, is ETGVTQSPTHLIKTRGQQVTLRCSSQSGHNTVSWYQQALGQGPQFIFQYYREEENGRGNFPPRFSGLQFPNYSSELNVNALELDDSALYLCASSPESRLDGSEAFFGQGTRLTVV.

The J gene is TRBJ2-5, the V gene TRBV15; 7 bases line up with TRBD1. The V and J ends lost 3 bases and 4 bases, in that order; junction bases with no gene match: 8. Germline lookup yields CDR1 LNHNV and CDR2 YYDKDF (reference sequence). The CDR3 loop spans 15 amino acids. CDR3 in amino acids: CATSRRQGSGETQYF. The CDR3 nucleotides read TGTGCCACCAGCAGGAGACAGGGAAGTGGAGAGACCCAGTACTTC.

This chain connects TRBV19 to TRBJ2-2, with D possibly being TRBD1 (5 bases). V was cut by 1 base and J by 0 bases, with 9 bases left in between. CDR1 and CDR2 (germline): LNHDA, SQIVND (reference sequence). The CDR3 sequence is 16 residues long. CDR3: CASSIAPGTNTGELFF. CDR3 coding DNA: TGTGCCAGTAGTATAGCCCCAGGGACGAACACCGGGGAGCTGTTTTTT.

V usage is TRBV27 and J usage is TRBJ2-1, with 8 bases that match TRBD1. Germline V gives CDR1 MNHEY, CDR2 SMNVEV (reference sequence). Unmatched junction bases numbered 14, after V lost 2 bases and J lost 8 bases. The CDR3 consists of 17 residues. CDR3 bases: TGTGCCAGCAGTTTAGACCAACCAGGGGGCAATTTCGATGAGCAGTTCTTC. The encoded protein is CASSLDQPGGNFDEQFF.

The J gene is TRBJ2-5, the V gene TRBV5-1; 16 bases match TRBD2. The CDR3 is 17 amino acids. CDR1 and CDR2 from the germline V gene are SGHRS and YFSETQ. The ends lost 0 bases at V and 5 bases at J; junction bases unmatched: 4. The CDR3 is CASSLAGLAGGPETQYF. The CDR3, as DNA: TGCGCCAGCAGCTTGGCGGGACTAGCGGGAGGGCCTGAGACCCAGTACTTC.

J is TRBJ1-1 and V is TRBV30, with D perhaps TRBD1 (6 bases). Germline V gene sequence: CDR1 GTSNPN, CDR2 SVGIG (reference sequence). The CDR3 covers 11 residues. The CDR3 here is CGGQLNTEAFF. In DNA, the CDR3 is TGTGGTGGACAGCTGAACACTGAAGCTTTCTTT.

V gene TRBV3-1 (or the pseudogene TRBV3-2) combines with J gene TRBJ2-7; 8 nucleotides agree with TRBD2. Germline assignment: CDR1 LGHDT and CDR2 YNNKEL (reference sequence). The V and J ends lost 0 bases and 5 bases, in that order; junction bases with no gene match: 6. CDR3 length: 15 residues. The CDR3: CASSQEAGVLHEQYF. The CDR3 coding sequence is TGTGCCAGCAGCCAAGAAGCGGGAGTTCTCCACGAGCAGTACTTC.

In this sample, this clone turned up once. J is TRBJ1-6 and V is TRBV6-1, with D tentatively TRBD1 (6 bases). The V gene's germline CDR1 is MNHNS and CDR2 SASEGT. The CDR3 has 15 residues. The germline V and J ends were trimmed by 3 bases and 7 bases, with 13 bases remaining between them. CDR3 loop: CASSEGRQGNSPLHF. The CDR3 region has the DNA TGTGCCAGCAGTGAGGGGCGTCAGGGGAATTCACCCCTCCACTTT.

The rearrangement joins TRBV3-1 (or the pseudogene TRBV3-2) to TRBJ2-2; possible D gene TRBD2, 5 bases. The V end was cut by 2 bases, the J end by 5 bases, with 15 bases between. Germline V gives CDR1 LGHDT, CDR2 YNNKEL (reference sequence). The CDR3 length is 16 residues. CDR3 bases: TGTGCCAGCAGCCAATACGTACTAGTAAAGACCGGGGAGCTGTTTTTT. Translation: CASSQYVLVKTGELFF.

In its sample, this clone was seen a few times. The chain combines TRBV3-1 (or the pseudogene TRBV3-2) with TRBJ1-2, with 12 bases that match TRBD1. V shed 6 bases and J 6 bases; nucleotides not matched to a gene: 5. The germline V gene has CDR1 LGHDT and CDR2 YNNKEL (reference sequence). CDR3 size: 14 residues. The CDR3 DNA sequence: TGTGCCAGCAGTCCCGGGACAGGGGGCCATGGCTACACCTTC. This codes for CASSPGTGGHGYTF.

CDR3 sequence: CSVETSGTLRIQYF. CDR3 bases: TGCAGCGTTGAGACTAGCGGCACCTTAAGGATCCAGTACTTC. The chain recombines TRBV29-1 with TRBJ2-5; 9 bases are a match to TRBD2. The V gene end was trimmed by 3 bases and the J gene end by 10 bases; junction bases not matched to a gene: 12. The germline V gene encodes CDR1 SQVTM and CDR2 ANQGSEA. The CDR3 is 14 residues long.

The rearrangement uses TRBV30 and TRBJ1-5; 9 bases are shared with TRBD1. Germline CDR1 is GTSNPN and CDR2 is SVGIG (reference sequence). CDR3 length: 14 amino acids. With 0 bases clipped from V and 4 bases from J, the junction kept 1 base outside the gene matches. For the CDR3, the DNA is TGTGCCTGGAGTGTGGGGACAGGGAATCAGCCCCAGCATTTT. Encoded protein: CAWSVGTGNQPQHF.

The V and J genes are TRBV5-6 and TRBJ2-7; D perhaps matches TRBD2 (6 bases). The CDR3 runs to 15 residues. The V gene lost 4 bases and the J gene lost 7 bases, with 21 bases spanning the gap. The germline CDR1 and CDR2 sequences are SGHDT and YYEEEE. The CDR3 coding sequence is TGTGCCAGCAGCCGCCGGGACTGGGGAGCACGGGAGCAGTACTTC. It yields the protein CASSRRDWGAREQYF.

This clone occurred once. The chain employs TRBV7-6 and TRBJ1-4; D call uncertain. Trimming left V 2 bases short and J 1 base short, with 5 bases between. The CDR3 sequence is 14 residues long. CDR1 is SGHVS, CDR2 FNYEAQ, per germline. This chain's CDR3 is CASSLKETNEKLFF. The CDR3 region has the DNA TGTGCCAGCAGCTTAAAGGAAACTAATGAAAAACTGTTTTTT.

This clone has a handful of counts. The chain has TRBV10-3 and TRBJ2-1; 7 bases align to TRBD2. Unmatched junction bases numbered 18, after V lost 10 bases and J lost 6 bases. This CDR3 is built from 16 residues. Germline V lookup: CDR1 ENHRY, CDR2 SYGVKD. CDR3 nucleotide sequence: TGTGCCAGCCAGGCGTCGGGCGGGAGTCTCTCCAATGAGCAGTTCTTC. It specifies CASQASGGSLSNEQFF.

A remark on this clone: The sample holds other DNA sequences that translate to the same CDR3. This chain uses TRBV7-9 with TRBJ1-5; the D gene is possibly TRBD1 (5 bases). Germline CDR1 and CDR2: SEHNR and FQNEAQ (reference sequence). This CDR3 is built from 14 residues. V was clipped by 4 bases and J by 4 bases, with 11 bases between them. The CDR3 is CASSSGGGNQPQHF. The CDR3 DNA reads TGTGCCAGCAGCTCAGGCGGGGGGAATCAGCCCCAGCATTTT.

In its sample, this clone was seen a few times. The gene calls are TRBV3-1 (or the pseudogene TRBV3-2) and TRBJ2-7, with 9 bases identical to TRBD1. CDR3 length: 15 amino acids. Germline V gene lookup returns CDR1 LGHDT and CDR2 YNNKEL (reference sequence). Germline trimming cut 6 bases from V and 4 bases from J; bases unmatched to any gene: 10. The CDR3 sequence is CASSLRDRAQYEQYF. The CDR3 region has the DNA TGTGCCAGCAGTCTCCGGGACAGGGCTCAATACGAGCAGTACTTC.

The chain uses TRBV19 and TRBJ2-3, with 9 bases matching TRBD1. CDR3 length equals 16 residues. Germline loops: CDR1 LNHDA, CDR2 SQIVND (reference sequence). After removal of 0 bases from V and 0 bases from J, the junction contained 1 base not matched to a gene. The DNA for the CDR3 is TGTGCCAGTAGTATAGAAGGACAGGGGAGCACAGATACGCAGTATTTT. Its translation is CASSIEGQGSTDTQYF. Together with reference TRBV19 and TRBJ2-3, the CDR3 gives the full variable domain: DGGITQSPKYLFRKEGQNVTLSCEQNLNHDAMYWYRQDPGQGLRLIYYSQIVNDFQKGDIAEGYSVSREKKESFPLTVTSAQKNPTAFYLCASSIEGQGSTDTQYFGPGTRLTVL.

The chain has TRBV29-1 and TRBJ1-1; D is uncertain. With 6 bases removed from V and 6 bases from J, the gap between germline ends came to 17 bases. Germline CDR1 SQVTM, CDR2 ANQGSEA. The CDR3 covers 13 residues. CDR3 bases: TGCAGCGTGGGGTTGGGAGGCGCCCCTGAAGCTTTCTTT. It yields the protein CSVGLGGAPEAFF.

V and J are TRBV19 and TRBJ2-5; D is unresolved. Trimming cost V 6 bases and J 3 bases, with 11 bases left between them. The CDR3 length is 13 residues. Germline CDR1 and CDR2: LNHDA and SQIVND (reference sequence). For the CDR3, the DNA is TGTGCCAGTAGGACTGGGTCGGAAGAGACCCAGTACTTC. It codes for CASRTGSEETQYF.

The CDR3 bases are TGTGCCAGCAGGGCGGGACACTGGGAGACCCAGTACTTC. Translation: CASRAGHWETQYF. The chain joins TRBV12-3 or TRBV12-4 to TRBJ2-5, with D perhaps being TRBD1 or TRBD2 (6 bases each). CDR3 length: 13 residues. V was trimmed by 6 bases and J by 5 bases, leaving 13 bases between them.

The rearrangement uses TRBV30 and TRBJ2-2; D is undetermined. Germline assignment: CDR1 GTSNPN and CDR2 SVGIG (reference sequence). CDR3 size: 12 residues. The V gene lost 7 bases and the J gene lost 2 bases, with 8 bases spanning the gap. DNA of the CDR3: TGTGCCTCTTCGCCCAACACCGGGGAGCTGTTTTTT. Residues: CASSPNTGELFF.

V and J are TRBV5-6 and TRBJ2-5; 9 nucleotides line up with TRBD2. CDR3 length: 15 amino acids. V was clipped by 4 bases and J by 5 bases; unmatched bases: 9. Germline lookup yields CDR1 SGHDT and CDR2 YYEEEE. The CDR3 region has the DNA TGTGCCAGCAGCCCTAGCGGGAAGGGCGGGGAGACCCAGTACTTC. Its protein is CASSPSGKGGETQYF.

V is TRBV5-1 and J is TRBJ1-2; D remains unclear. From germline, CDR1 is SGHRS and CDR2 YFSETQ. V lost 2 bases and J lost 8, with 10 bases in between. The CDR3 loop spans 12 amino acids. The CDR3 reads CASSFGKVGYTF. CDR3 sequence (DNA): TGCGCCAGCAGCTTCGGAAAGGTCGGCTACACCTTC.

In this sample, this clone turned up once. For the CDR3, the DNA is TGTGCCAGCAGTCGATCGACTAGCGGGAGGGGGATCACCTACAATGAGCAGTTCTTC. Protein sequence: CASSRSTSGRGITYNEQFF. This chain uses TRBV6-6 with TRBJ2-1; 14 bases are a match to TRBD2. Trimming took 5 bases from V and 2 from J; bases not matched to a gene: 11. CDR1 is MNHNY and CDR2 is SVGAGI in the germline V gene (reference sequence). The CDR3 is 19 amino acids.

The chain uses TRBV15 and TRBJ2-1; no definite D call. The CDR3 runs 15 residues. Germline V lookup: CDR1 LNHNV, CDR2 YYDKDF (reference sequence). Trimming pared 3 bases from V and 1 base from J, leaving 10 bases between. CDR3 DNA sequence: TGTGCCACCAGCAGGCGTTCGGAATCCTACAATGAGCAGTTCTTC. It codes for CATSRRSESYNEQFF.

V and J are TRBV28 and TRBJ1-1, with unresolved D. Looked up from germline, CDR1 is MDHEN and CDR2 is SYDVKM. V was cut by 4 bases and J by 9 bases, with 15 bases left in between. The CDR3 loop spans 13 amino acids. This CDR3 reads CASSWVAGEKAFF. The CDR3 DNA sequence: TGTGCCAGCAGTTGGGTTGCTGGGGAAAAAGCTTTCTTT.

J is TRBJ2-1 and V is TRBV7-3; 7 positions match TRBD1. Trimming at V came to 5 bases and at J to 7 bases, leaving 8 bases not matched to a gene. The CDR3 contains 14 residues. Germline CDR1 reads SGHTA; CDR2 reads FQGTGA. CDR3: CASSVRQGANEQFF. Written as DNA, the CDR3 is TGTGCCAGCAGCGTCAGACAGGGAGCTAATGAGCAGTTCTTC.